Each of the 24 T cell receptor beta chains below was sequenced from the same sample in a study of identical twins (dated by TCRdb to 2016 to 2017). Libraries were built with 5' RACE. Sequencing relied on an Illumina HiSeq 2000. Starting from the raw public reads, TCRdb applied fastp trimming at Q25, assembled clones with MiXCR and retained in-frame beta chains. Each entry merges the rows of one CDR3 protein and shows their most common DNA and genes. The sample table lists under 300,000 distinct CDR3 sequences, 11% to 15% of them with a count of one. Around 9.5% of the sample lies in the top ten. The sample taken for sequencing was memory (CD45RO+) T cells sorted from blood. The cell subset or site label corresponds to: CD45RO+ enriched T cells. The receptors derive from a woman younger than 30 in good health.

This clonotype turned up a few times. The chain links TRBV20-1 to TRBJ2-1; a possible D gene is TRBD2 (5 bases). This CDR3 contains 13 residues. Per germline, CDR1 DFQATT and CDR2 SNEGSKA (reference sequence). V lost 3 bases, J lost 10 bases, and 16 bases lay in between. CDR3 residues: CSARTGGGSEQFF. The DNA for the CDR3 is TGCAGTGCTAGGACTGGAGGCGGAAGCGAGCAGTTCTTC.

This clonotype was recorded a few times. The rearrangement uses TRBV4-3 and TRBJ2-3, with 8 bases lining up with TRBD2. J gave up 7 bases and V 9 bases, and 15 bases lay outside the gene matches. Germline V gene lookup returns CDR1 LGHNA and CDR2 YSLEER. The CDR3 totals 15 residues. CDR3 sequence: CASSEQAGAVNTQYF. The CDR3 nucleotides are TGCGCCAGTAGCGAACAAGCGGGAGCGGTAAATACGCAGTATTTT.

In this sample, this clonotype turned up a few times. The chain carries TRBV30 and TRBJ2-4, with a weak D call TRBD2 (5 bases). CDR1 and CDR2 from the germline V gene are GTSNPN and SVGIG (reference sequence). This CDR3 contains 15 residues. Trimming cost V 0 bases and J 0 bases, with 9 bases left between them. CDR3 residues: CAWSVSGLAKNIQYF. CDR3 in DNA: TGTGCCTGGAGTGTAAGCGGCCTAGCCAAAAACATTCAGTACTTC.

The chain employs TRBV7-2 and TRBJ2-7, with D uncertain. V dropped 1 base and J dropped 0 bases, with 10 bases sitting between them. Germline assignment: CDR1 SGHTA and CDR2 FQGNSA. CDR3 length equals 15 residues. The CDR3 region has the DNA TGTGCCAGCAGCTTAGATCCAGGAATCTCCTACGAGCAGTACTTC. Translated: CASSLDPGISYEQYF.

J is TRBJ2-6 and V is TRBV6-1; 8 positions match TRBD1. The V gene end was trimmed by 8 bases and the J gene end by 0 bases; junction bases not matched to a gene: 6. In germline, CDR1 is MNHNS, CDR2 SASEGT. The CDR3 extends over 16 amino acids. The CDR3 coding sequence is TGTGCCAGCGTCCGGGACAGGAACTCTGGGGCCAACGTCCTGACTTTC. Translation gives CASVRDRNSGANVLTF.

This clonotype has only a few counts. The chain joins TRBV18 to TRBJ1-1; 7 bases fit TRBD1. The CDR3 has 11 amino acids. V gave up 8 bases and J gave up 8 bases; unmatched junction bases: 5. Germline V lookup: CDR1 KGHSH, CDR2 LQKENI. As DNA, the CDR3 is TGTGCCAGCCCTACACAGGGGGAAGCTTTCTTT. Encoded protein: CASPTQGEAFF.

This clonotype came up a few times. The rearrangement joins TRBV20-1 to TRBJ2-5; D remains ambiguous. V lost 5 bases and J lost 2, with 15 bases in between. Germline CDR1 is DFQATT and CDR2 is SNEGSKA (reference sequence). The CDR3 spans 14 residues. In DNA, the CDR3 is TGCAGTGCTGGCATTCCCTACTTGCAAGAGACCCAGTACTTC. It is translated as CSAGIPYLQETQYF.

In its sample, this clonotype was seen a few times. The V and J genes are TRBV7-9 and TRBJ1-2, with a tentative D call TRBD1 (5 bases). Deletions cut 5 bases from V and 6 bases from J, with 19 bases between. Germline CDR1 is SEHNR and CDR2 is FQNEAQ (reference sequence). The CDR3 contains 15 residues. CDR3 loop: CASSGRDVKIDGYTF. CDR3 DNA: TGTGCCAGCAGCGGCAGGGACGTCAAGATAGATGGCTACACCTTC. Together with reference TRBV7-9 and TRBJ1-2, the CDR3 gives the full variable domain: DTGVSQNPRHKITKRGQNVTFRCDPISEHNRLYWYRQTLGQGPEFLTYFQNEAQLEKSRLLSDRFSAERPKGSFSTLEIQRTEQGDSAMYLCASSGRDVKIDGYTFGSGTRLTVV.

In this sample, this clonotype turned up many times. The chain links TRBV7-2 to TRBJ1-4; D is undetermined. The CDR3 contains 13 residues. Trimming took off 2 bases at V and 8 bases at J, with 9 bases between the two ends. CDR1 SGHTA and CDR2 FQGNSA come from the germline V gene. CDR3 sequence (DNA): TGTGCCAGCAGCTTATGGCGGGGAGAAAAACTGTTTTTT. This gives the protein CASSLWRGEKLFF.

The chain links TRBV7-9 to TRBJ1-5, with D possibly matching TRBD1 (6 bases). Germline V gene data show CDR1 as SEHNR and CDR2 as FQNEAQ (reference sequence). Trimming removed 5 bases from V and 4 bases from J, with 12 bases in between. The CDR3 sequence is 14 residues long. CDR3 nucleotide sequence: TGTGCCAGCAGCCGGGACATACTAAATCAGCCCCAGCATTTT. The encoded protein is CASSRDILNQPQHF.

The chain employs TRBV5-6 and TRBJ2-5; D possibly corresponds to TRBD2 (5 bases). The CDR3 extends over 13 amino acids. Germline V gene data show CDR1 as SGHDT and CDR2 as YYEEEE. The V and J ends lost 1 base and 5 bases respectively, with 9 bases between them. CDR3 sequence (DNA): TGTGCCAGCAGCTTGCCCGGAGGTGAGACCCAGTACTTC. Its translation is CASSLPGGETQYF.

The table lists this clonotype with a few counts. The V call is TRBV18, the J call TRBJ2-7, with 13 bases fitting TRBD2. The germline V gene encodes CDR1 KGHSH and CDR2 LQKENI. The V segment lost 2 bases and the J segment 1 base; nucleotides outside the gene matches: 8. The CDR3 sequence is 18 residues long. The CDR3 reads CASSPGGLAGFESYEQYF. For the CDR3, the DNA is TGTGCCAGCTCACCAGGGGGACTAGCGGGATTTGAGTCCTACGAGCAGTACTTC.

CDR3 DNA: TGTGCCAGCAGCTTATACCCGGGACTCACCGCCCAAAGCTATACGCAGTATTTT. Amino acids: CASSLYPGLTAQSYTQYF. The chain recombines TRBV11-1 with TRBJ2-3; the D gene is possibly TRBD2 (6 bases). The CDR3 is made up of 18 amino acids. V was clipped by 2 bases and J by 7 bases, with 25 bases between them. The germline V gene encodes CDR1 SGHAT and CDR2 FQDESV (reference sequence).

This clonotype was observed many times. This chain connects TRBV12-3 or TRBV12-4 to TRBJ1-2; D unresolved. With 5 bases removed from V and 2 bases from J, the gap between germline ends came to 9 bases. The CDR3 loop spans 13 amino acids. CDR3 bases: TGTGCCAGCAGTCACGGGGTAAACTATGGCTACACCTTC. Translation: CASSHGVNYGYTF.

J is TRBJ2-3 and V is TRBV18, with D unclear. V lost 2 bases to trimming and J lost 1 base, with 7 bases between them. Germline V gene data show CDR1 as KGHSH and CDR2 as LQKENI. This CDR3 spans 14 amino acids. CDR3 in amino acids: CASSPRQGTDTQYF. CDR3 nucleotide sequence: TGTGCCAGCTCACCAAGACAAGGCACAGATACGCAGTATTTT.

This chain connects TRBV6-1 to TRBJ2-6; D perhaps matches TRBD1 (5 bases). CDR3 length: 15 residues. V lost 6 bases and J lost 0, with 9 bases in between. The germline V gene has CDR1 MNHNS and CDR2 SASEGT. The CDR3, as DNA: TGTGCCAGCAGGTCTACAGGCTCTGGGGCCAACGTCCTGACTTTC. Encoded protein: CASRSTGSGANVLTF.

This clonotype has more than one count but fewer than ten. CDR3 loop: CASTPTGIYSYNEQFF. The CDR3, as DNA: TGTGCCAGCACCCCTACAGGGATTTACTCCTACAATGAGCAGTTCTTC. The chain combines TRBV9 with TRBJ2-1, with a possible D match to TRBD1 (6 bases). V shed 6 bases and J shed 0 bases, with 16 bases lying between them. The CDR3 length is 16 residues. Germline CDR1 SGDLS, CDR2 YYNGEE.

V usage is TRBV24-1 and J usage is TRBJ2-1; 8 bases are shared with TRBD2. The germline CDR1 and CDR2 sequences are KGHDR and SFDVKD. The CDR3 totals 14 residues. J lost 8 bases, V lost 6 bases, and 8 bases had no gene match. CDR3 in DNA: TGTGCCACCAGTCGAGCGGGAGTATTGGATGAGCAGTTCTTC. As protein: CATSRAGVLDEQFF.

This clonotype occurred a few times. The chain links TRBV7-9 to TRBJ2-2, with D maybe TRBD1 (5 bases). Germline CDR1 SEHNR, CDR2 FQNEAQ (reference sequence). The CDR3 extends over 16 amino acids. V was shortened by 4 bases and J by 1 base, with 13 bases between the two germline ends. This CDR3 reads CASSSGRVRNTGELFF. The CDR3 nucleotides read TGTGCCAGCAGCTCGGGCAGGGTTCGGAACACCGGGGAGCTGTTTTTT.

The chain couples TRBV5-1 to TRBJ2-1, with D unresolved. The germline V gene has CDR1 SGHRS and CDR2 YFSETQ. V lost 0 bases to trimming and J lost 2 bases, with 3 bases between them. The CDR3 runs 13 residues. CDR3 sequence (DNA): TGCGCCAGCAGCTTGGAAACCTACAATGAGCAGTTCTTC. Translated: CASSLETYNEQFF.

The rearrangement joins TRBV5-6 to TRBJ2-5; no firm D call. Germline CDR1 is SGHDT and CDR2 is YYEEEE. The V and J ends lost 0 bases and 2 bases respectively, with 5 bases between them. This CDR3 comprises 13 residues. CDR3 region: CASSLVDQETQYF. The DNA for the CDR3 is TGTGCCAGCAGCTTGGTGGATCAAGAGACCCAGTACTTC. Complete variable domain (other parts from reference TRBV5-6 and TRBJ2-5): DAGVTQSPTHLIKTRGQQVTLRCSPKSGHDTVSWYQQALGQGPQFIFQYYEEEERQRGNFPDRFSGHQFPNYSSELNVNALLLGDSALYLCASSLVDQETQYFGPGTRLLVL.

This clonotype has a handful of counts. The chain uses TRBV12-3 or TRBV12-4 and TRBJ1-2; 8 bases agree with TRBD1. The junction had 16 bases not matched to a gene; V was cut back by 4 bases and J by 12 bases. The length of the CDR3 is 15 residues. CDR3 amino acids: CASSSRDPGQEVHTF. Written as DNA, the CDR3 is TGTGCCAGCAGTTCCCGCGACCCGGGACAGGAGGTTCACACCTTC.

This clonotype was detected many times. This chain links TRBV15 with TRBJ1-5; the D is unclear. CDR3 length: 14 amino acids. CDR1 is LNHNV, CDR2 YYDKDF, per germline (reference sequence). V dropped 3 bases and J dropped 1 base, with 7 bases sitting between them. CDR3 residues: CATSRTGSNQPQHF. The DNA of the CDR3 is TGTGCCACCAGCAGGACCGGGAGCAATCAGCCCCAGCATTTT. The full variable domain, in which reference TRBV15 and TRBJ1-5 provide the parts outside the CDR3, is DAMVIQNPRYQVTQFGKPVTLSCSQTLNHNVMYWYQQKSSQAPKLLFHYYDKDFNNEADTPDNFQSRRPNTSFCFLDIRSPGLGDTAMYLCATSRTGSNQPQHFGDGTRLSIL.

This clonotype has a handful of counts. J is TRBJ2-2 and V is TRBV3-1; a weak D match, TRBD1 (5 bases). The CDR3 covers 16 residues. V dropped 1 base and J dropped 2 bases, with 11 bases sitting between them. From germline, CDR1 is LGHDT and CDR2 YNNKEL (reference sequence). The chain's CDR3 is CASSQGWGTNTGELFF. CDR3 bases: TGTGCCAGCAGCCAAGGTTGGGGCACTAACACCGGGGAGCTGTTTTTT.